These 11 T cell receptor beta chains were sequenced from one sample in a study of technical replicates of blood from a few donors. Some clones are missing from TCRdb's copy, which holds only in-frame ones; the method was immunoSEQ multiplex PCR. The sample shows 85,000 to 100,000 clones, around 95% of them seen only once. Sequenced material: T cells isolated from PBMCs. These receptors were taken from a human donor in good health.

This chain joins TRBV7-6 and TRBJ2-7; D possibly corresponds to TRBD1 (6 bases). CDR3 size: 12 residues. Trimming took off 4 bases at V and 5 bases at J, with 9 bases between the two ends. The germline V gene encodes CDR1 SGHVS and CDR2 FNYEAQ. This chain's CDR3 is CASSSGADEQYF. CDR3 DNA: TGTGCCAGCAGCTCAGGGGCCGACGAGCAGTACTTC.

The rearrangement joins TRBV9 to TRBJ2-7; perhaps TRBD2 as D (5 bases). Per germline, CDR1 SGDLS and CDR2 YYNGEE. Trimming took off 0 bases at V and 6 bases at J, with 13 bases between the two ends. The CDR3 length is 14 residues. This CDR3 reads CASSVVGLATEQYF. The CDR3 DNA is TGTGCCAGCAGCGTAGTAGGACTTGCCACCGAGCAGTACTTC.

The V and J genes are TRBV5-1 and TRBJ2-3; D unclear. The CDR3 length is 16 residues. Trimming pared 1 base from V and 4 bases from J, leaving 16 bases between. Germline V gene lookup returns CDR1 SGHRS and CDR2 YFSETQ. The CDR3 reads CASSLLSATIADTQYF. The DNA for the CDR3 is TGCGCCAGCAGCTTGCTCTCCGCCACTATCGCAGATACGCAGTATTTT. The whole variable domain, filled in from reference TRBV5-1 and TRBJ2-3, reads KAGVTQTPRYLIKTRGQQVTLSCSPISGHRSVSWYQQTPGQGLQFLFEYFSETQRNKGNFPGRFSGRQFSNSRSEMNVSTLELGDSALYLCASSLLSATIADTQYFGPGTRLTVL.

The V and J genes are TRBV18 and TRBJ1-1; no firm D call. Germline lookup yields CDR1 KGHSH and CDR2 LQKENI. CDR3 length: 15 amino acids. V was shortened by 1 base and J by 0 bases, with 9 bases between the two germline ends. The CDR3 coding sequence is TGTGCCAGCTCACCACTAGAAATTTTGAACACTGAAGCTTTCTTT. Translation gives CASSPLEILNTEAFF. The full variable domain, its missing parts supplied by reference TRBV18 and TRBJ1-1, is NAGVMQNPRHLVRRRGQEARLRCSPMKGHSHVYWYRQLPEEGLKFMVYLQKENIIDESGMPKERFSAEFPKEGPSILRIQQVVRGDSAAYFCASSPLEILNTEAFFGQGTRLTVV.

This chain connects TRBV10-2 to TRBJ2-1; no reliable D call. The V end was cut by 1 base, the J end by 9 bases, with 16 bases between. The CDR3 is 15 amino acids. Germline V gives CDR1 WSHSY, CDR2 SAAADI. The CDR3 spells CASSEFAPDTFEQFF. The DNA for the CDR3 is TGCGCCAGCAGTGAGTTCGCCCCAGACACGTTTGAGCAGTTCTTC.

The J gene is TRBJ2-7, the V gene TRBV11-2; perhaps TRBD2 as D (5 bases). Germline-derived CDR1 and CDR2 are SGHAT and FQNNGV. The germline V and J ends were trimmed by 2 bases and 4 bases, with 21 bases remaining between them. The CDR3 sequence is 17 residues long. The DNA for the CDR3 is TGTGCCAGCAGCTTACGTAGCGAGGGATACCCGGGATACGAGCAGTACTTC. Protein: CASSLRSEGYPGYEQYF.

J is TRBJ2-5 and V is TRBV18, with 7 positions matching TRBD1. The CDR3 has 15 amino acids. Trimming at V came to 3 bases and at J to 1 base, leaving 5 bases not matched to a gene. In germline, CDR1 is KGHSH, CDR2 LQKENI. This CDR3 is CASSPTDRAQETQYF. In nucleotides, the CDR3 is TGTGCCAGCTCACCTACTGACAGGGCCCAAGAGACCCAGTACTTC.

The gene calls are TRBV19 and TRBJ2-7; 8 bases fit TRBD2. The V and J ends lost 3 bases and 2 bases, in that order; junction bases with no gene match: 6. The CDR3 has 15 amino acids. CDR1 and CDR2 from the germline V gene are LNHDA and SQIVND (reference sequence). The CDR3 sequence: CASSIGLAGPYEQYF. The CDR3 DNA is TGTGCCAGTAGTATCGGTCTAGCGGGTCCCTACGAGCAGTACTTC.

The rearrangement joins TRBV19 to TRBJ1-5; the match to TRBD1 covers 7 bases. CDR1 and CDR2 from the germline V gene are LNHDA and SQIVND (reference sequence). The V gene end was trimmed by 3 bases and the J gene end by 7 bases; junction bases not matched to a gene: 6. This CDR3 comprises 14 residues. The CDR3 here is CASSIRQGGQPQHF. The CDR3, as DNA: TGTGCCAGTAGTATCAGACAGGGTGGACAGCCCCAGCATTTT.

This sequence joins TRBV4-2 and TRBJ2-7, with a weak D call TRBD2 (6 bases). The germline gives CDR1 LGHNA, CDR2 YNFKEQ. This CDR3 region has 14 residues. Deletions cut 1 base from V and 4 bases from J, with 11 bases between. CDR3 in amino acids: CASSQGELAYEQYF. The CDR3 DNA follows: TGTGCCAGCAGCCAAGGGGAACTAGCTTACGAGCAGTACTTC.

V usage is TRBV11-3 and J usage is TRBJ1-1; no reliable D call. The germline gives CDR1 SGHNT, CDR2 YENEEA. Trimming took off 6 bases at V and 7 bases at J, with 12 bases between the two ends. The CDR3 is 12 amino acids. CDR3 DNA sequence: TGTGCCAGCAGTTACTCTAGGTTTGAAGCTTTCTTT. Encoded protein: CASSYSRFEAFF.